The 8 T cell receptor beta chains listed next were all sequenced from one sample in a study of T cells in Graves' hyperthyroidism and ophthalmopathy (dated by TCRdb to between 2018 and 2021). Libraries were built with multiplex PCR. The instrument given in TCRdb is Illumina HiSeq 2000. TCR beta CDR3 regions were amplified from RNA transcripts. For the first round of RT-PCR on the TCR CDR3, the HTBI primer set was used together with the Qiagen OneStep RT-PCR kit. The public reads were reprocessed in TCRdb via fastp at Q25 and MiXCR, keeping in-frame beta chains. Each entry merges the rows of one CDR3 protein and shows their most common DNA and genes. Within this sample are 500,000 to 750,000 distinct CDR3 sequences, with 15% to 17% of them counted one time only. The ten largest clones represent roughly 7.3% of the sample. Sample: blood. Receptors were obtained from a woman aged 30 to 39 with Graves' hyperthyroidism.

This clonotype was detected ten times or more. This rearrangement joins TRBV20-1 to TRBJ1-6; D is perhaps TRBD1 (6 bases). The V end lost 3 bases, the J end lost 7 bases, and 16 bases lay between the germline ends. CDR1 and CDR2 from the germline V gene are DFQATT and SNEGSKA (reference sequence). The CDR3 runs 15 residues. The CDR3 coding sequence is TGCAGTGCTAGGAGCTGGGGGGCGGAAAATTCACCCCTCCACTTT. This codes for CSARSWGAENSPLHF.

In nucleotides, the CDR3 is TGTGCCAGCAGCCAGATTAGAGATACGCAGTATTTT. Amino acid sequence: CASSQIRDTQYF. The V call is TRBV3-1, the J call TRBJ2-3; no firm D call. Between the trimmed V and J ends, which lost 3 bases and 5 bases, there was a span of 6 bases. The CDR3 has 12 amino acids. From germline, CDR1 is LGHDT and CDR2 YNNKEL (reference sequence).

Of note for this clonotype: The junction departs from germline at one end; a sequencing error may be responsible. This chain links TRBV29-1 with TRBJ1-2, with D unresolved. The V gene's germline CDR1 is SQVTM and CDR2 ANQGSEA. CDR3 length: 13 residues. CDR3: CGVGPRTDYGYTF. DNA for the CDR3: TGCGGCGTAGGTCCCCGGACCGACTATGGCTACACCTTC.

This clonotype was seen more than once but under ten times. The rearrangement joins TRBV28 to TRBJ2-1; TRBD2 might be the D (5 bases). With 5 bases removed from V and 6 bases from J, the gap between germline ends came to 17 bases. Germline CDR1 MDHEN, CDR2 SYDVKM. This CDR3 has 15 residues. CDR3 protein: CASSANRGWGNEQFF. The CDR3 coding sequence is TGTGCCAGCAGTGCCAACAGAGGGTGGGGCAATGAGCAGTTCTTC.

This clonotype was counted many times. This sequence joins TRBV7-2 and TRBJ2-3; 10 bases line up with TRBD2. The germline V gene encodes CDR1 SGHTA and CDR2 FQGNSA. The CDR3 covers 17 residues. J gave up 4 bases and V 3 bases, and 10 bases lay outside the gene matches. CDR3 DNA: TGTGCCAGCAGCTTGCTAGCGGGAGAGCTGGGTTCAGATACGCAGTATTTT. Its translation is CASSLLAGELGSDTQYF. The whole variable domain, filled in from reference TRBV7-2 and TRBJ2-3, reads GAGVSQSPSNKVTEKGKDVELRCDPISGHTALYWYRQSLGQGLEFLIYFQGNSAPDKSGLPSDRFSAERTGGSVSTLTIQRTQQEDSAVYLCASSLLAGELGSDTQYFGPGTRLTVL.

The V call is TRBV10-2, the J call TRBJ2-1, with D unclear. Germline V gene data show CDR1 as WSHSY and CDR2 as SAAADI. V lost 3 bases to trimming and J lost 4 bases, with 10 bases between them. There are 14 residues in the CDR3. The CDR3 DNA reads TGCGCCAGCAGTGAACCCTCCTCATACAATGAGCAGTTCTTC. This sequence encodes CASSEPSSYNEQFF.

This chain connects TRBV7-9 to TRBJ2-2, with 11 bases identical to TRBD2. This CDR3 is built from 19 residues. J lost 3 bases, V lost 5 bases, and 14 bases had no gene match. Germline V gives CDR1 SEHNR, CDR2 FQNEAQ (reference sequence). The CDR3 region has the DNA TGTGCCAGCAGCAAAAGACTAGCGGGACCCCAGGGTGACACCGGGGAGCTGTTTTTT. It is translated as CASSKRLAGPQGDTGELFF.

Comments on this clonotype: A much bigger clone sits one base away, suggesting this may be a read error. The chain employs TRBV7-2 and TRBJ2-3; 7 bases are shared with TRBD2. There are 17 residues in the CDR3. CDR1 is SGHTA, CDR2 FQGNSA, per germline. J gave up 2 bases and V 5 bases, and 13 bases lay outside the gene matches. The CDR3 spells CASSLRGVTGLTDTQYF. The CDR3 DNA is TGTGCCAGCAGCCTCCGGGGGGTAACGGGACTCACAGATACGCAGTATTTT.